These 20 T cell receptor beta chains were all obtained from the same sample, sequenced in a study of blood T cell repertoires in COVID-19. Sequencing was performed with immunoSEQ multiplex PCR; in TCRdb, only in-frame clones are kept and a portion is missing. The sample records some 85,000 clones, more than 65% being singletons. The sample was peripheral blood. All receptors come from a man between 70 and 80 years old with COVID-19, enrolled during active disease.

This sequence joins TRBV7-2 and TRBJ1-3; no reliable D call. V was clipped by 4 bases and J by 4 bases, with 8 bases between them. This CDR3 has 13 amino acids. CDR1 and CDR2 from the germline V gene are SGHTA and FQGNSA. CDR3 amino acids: CASSSNPGNTIYF. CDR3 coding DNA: TGTGCCAGCAGCTCCAATCCAGGAAACACCATATATTTT.

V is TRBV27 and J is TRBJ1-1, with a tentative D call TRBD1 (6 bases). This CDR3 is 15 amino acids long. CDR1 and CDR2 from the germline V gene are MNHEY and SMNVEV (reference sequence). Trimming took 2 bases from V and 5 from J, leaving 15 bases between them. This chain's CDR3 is CASSLAQGGWTEAFF. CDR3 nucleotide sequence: TGTGCCAGCAGTTTAGCCCAAGGGGGTTGGACTGAAGCTTTCTTT.

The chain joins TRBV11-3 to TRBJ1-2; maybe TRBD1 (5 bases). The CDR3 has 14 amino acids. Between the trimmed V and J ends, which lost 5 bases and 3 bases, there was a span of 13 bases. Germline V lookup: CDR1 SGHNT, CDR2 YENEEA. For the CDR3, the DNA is TGTGCCAGCAGCGTTGGGGGGGTGTACTATGGCTACACCTTC. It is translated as CASSVGGVYYGYTF.

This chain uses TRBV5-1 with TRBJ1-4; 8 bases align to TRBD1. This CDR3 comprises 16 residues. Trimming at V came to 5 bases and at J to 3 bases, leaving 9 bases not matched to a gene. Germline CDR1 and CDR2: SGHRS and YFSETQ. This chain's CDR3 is CASRKTGDVANEKLFF. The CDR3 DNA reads TGCGCCAGCAGAAAGACAGGGGATGTAGCTAATGAAAAACTGTTTTTT.

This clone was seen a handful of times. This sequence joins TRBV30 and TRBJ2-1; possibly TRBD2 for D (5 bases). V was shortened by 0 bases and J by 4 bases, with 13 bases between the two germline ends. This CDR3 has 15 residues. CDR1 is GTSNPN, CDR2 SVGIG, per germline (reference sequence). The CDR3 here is CAWSVLETKYNEQFF. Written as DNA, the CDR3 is TGTGCCTGGAGTGTACTTGAGACTAAGTACAATGAGCAGTTCTTC.

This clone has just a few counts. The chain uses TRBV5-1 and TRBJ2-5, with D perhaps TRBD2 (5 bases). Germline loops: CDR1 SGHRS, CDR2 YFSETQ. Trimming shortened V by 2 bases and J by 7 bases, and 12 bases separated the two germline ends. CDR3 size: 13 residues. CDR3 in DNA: TGCGCCAGCAGCTTCTCCCGCCGGGGGACCCAGTACTTC. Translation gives CASSFSRRGTQYF. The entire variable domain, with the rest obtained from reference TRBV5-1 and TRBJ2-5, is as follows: KAGVTQTPRYLIKTRGQQVTLSCSPISGHRSVSWYQQTPGQGLQFLFEYFSETQRNKGNFPGRFSGRQFSNSRSEMNVSTLELGDSALYLCASSFSRRGTQYFGPGTRLLVL.

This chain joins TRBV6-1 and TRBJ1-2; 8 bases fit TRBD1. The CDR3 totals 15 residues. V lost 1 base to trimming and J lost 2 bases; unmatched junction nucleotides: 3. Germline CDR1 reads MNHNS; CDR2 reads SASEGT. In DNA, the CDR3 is TGTGCCAGCAGTGAAGGGACAGGGATAAACTATGGCTACACCTTC. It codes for CASSEGTGINYGYTF.

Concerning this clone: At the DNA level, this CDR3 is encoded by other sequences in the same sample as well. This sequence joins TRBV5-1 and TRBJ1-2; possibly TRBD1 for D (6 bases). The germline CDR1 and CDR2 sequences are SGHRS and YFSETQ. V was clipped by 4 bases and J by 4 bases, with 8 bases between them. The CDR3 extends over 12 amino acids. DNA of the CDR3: TGCGCCAGCAGCGTGGACAGCTATGGCTACACCTTC. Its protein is CASSVDSYGYTF.

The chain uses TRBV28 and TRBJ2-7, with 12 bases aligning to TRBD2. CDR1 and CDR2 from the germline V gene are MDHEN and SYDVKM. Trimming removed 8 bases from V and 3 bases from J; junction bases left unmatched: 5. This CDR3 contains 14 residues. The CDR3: CASSETSGSYEQYF. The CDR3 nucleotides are TGTGCCAGCTCAGAGACTAGCGGGAGCTACGAGCAGTACTTC.

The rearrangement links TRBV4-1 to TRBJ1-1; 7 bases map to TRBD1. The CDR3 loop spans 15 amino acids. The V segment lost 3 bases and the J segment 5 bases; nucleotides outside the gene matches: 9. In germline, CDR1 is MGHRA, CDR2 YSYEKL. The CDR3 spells CASSHTDRFRTEAFF. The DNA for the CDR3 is TGCGCCAGCAGCCATACGGACAGGTTTAGGACTGAAGCTTTCTTT.

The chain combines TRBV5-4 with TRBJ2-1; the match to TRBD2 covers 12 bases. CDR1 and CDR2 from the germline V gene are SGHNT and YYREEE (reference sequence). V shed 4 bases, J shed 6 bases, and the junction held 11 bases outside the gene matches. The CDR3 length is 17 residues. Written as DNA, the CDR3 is TGTGCCAGCAGCCACACACTAGCGGGAGGATACAGCAATGAGCAGTTCTTC. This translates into CASSHTLAGGYSNEQFF.

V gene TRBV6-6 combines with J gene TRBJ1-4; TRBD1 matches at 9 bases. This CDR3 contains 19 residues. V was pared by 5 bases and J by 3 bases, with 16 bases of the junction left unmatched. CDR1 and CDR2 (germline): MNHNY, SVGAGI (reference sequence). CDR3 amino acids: CASSPAPVGQGLANEKLFF. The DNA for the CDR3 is TGTGCCAGCAGTCCTGCCCCGGTGGGACAGGGCCTAGCTAATGAAAAACTGTTTTTT.

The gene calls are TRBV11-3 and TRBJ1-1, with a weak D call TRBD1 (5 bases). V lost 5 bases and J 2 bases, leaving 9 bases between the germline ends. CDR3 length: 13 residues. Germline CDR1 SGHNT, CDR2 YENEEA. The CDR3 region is CASSSGDNTEAFF. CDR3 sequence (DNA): TGTGCCAGCAGCAGCGGGGACAACACTGAAGCTTTCTTT.

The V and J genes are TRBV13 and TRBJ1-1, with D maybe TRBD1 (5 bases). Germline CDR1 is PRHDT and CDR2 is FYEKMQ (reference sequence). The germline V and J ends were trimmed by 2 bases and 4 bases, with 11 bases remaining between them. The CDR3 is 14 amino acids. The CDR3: CASSLSRQGTEAFF. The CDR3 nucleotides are TGTGCCAGCAGCTTATCCAGGCAGGGCACTGAAGCTTTCTTT.

The CDR3 protein is CSVQGVYTEAFF. As DNA, the CDR3 is TGCAGCGTTCAGGGGGTGTACACTGAAGCTTTCTTT. The rearrangement uses TRBV29-1 and TRBJ1-1; 7 nucleotides agree with TRBD1. The germline V gene encodes CDR1 SQVTM and CDR2 ANQGSEA. V lost 5 bases, J lost 3 bases, and 3 bases stayed unmatched. CDR3 length equals 12 residues.

The CDR3 bases are TGTGCCAGCAGCTCAAGAACGACAGGTTATAGCAATCAGCCCCAGCATTTT. It yields the protein CASSSRTTGYSNQPQHF. The gene calls are TRBV5-6 and TRBJ1-5; D is perhaps TRBD1 (6 bases). CDR1 is SGHDT and CDR2 is YYEEEE in the germline V gene. V dropped 3 bases and J dropped 0 bases, with 16 bases sitting between them. The CDR3 contains 17 residues.

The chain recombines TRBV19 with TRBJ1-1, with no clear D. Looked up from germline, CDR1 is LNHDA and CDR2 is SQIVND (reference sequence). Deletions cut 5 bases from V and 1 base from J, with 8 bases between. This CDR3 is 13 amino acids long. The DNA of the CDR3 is TGTGCCAGTAGTTATCCGTGGAACACTGAAGCTTTCTTT. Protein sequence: CASSYPWNTEAFF.

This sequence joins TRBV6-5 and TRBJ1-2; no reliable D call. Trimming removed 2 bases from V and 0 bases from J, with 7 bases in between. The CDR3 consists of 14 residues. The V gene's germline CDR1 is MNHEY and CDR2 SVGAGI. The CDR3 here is CASSYRGPNYGYTF. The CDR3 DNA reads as TGTGCCAGCAGTTACCGAGGCCCTAACTATGGCTACACCTTC.

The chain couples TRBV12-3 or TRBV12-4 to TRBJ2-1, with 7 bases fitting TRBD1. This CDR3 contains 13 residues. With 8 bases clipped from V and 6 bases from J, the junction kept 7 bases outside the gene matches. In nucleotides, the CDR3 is TGTGCCAGCCTCGGACAGGCCCCCAATGAGCAGTTCTTC. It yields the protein CASLGQAPNEQFF.

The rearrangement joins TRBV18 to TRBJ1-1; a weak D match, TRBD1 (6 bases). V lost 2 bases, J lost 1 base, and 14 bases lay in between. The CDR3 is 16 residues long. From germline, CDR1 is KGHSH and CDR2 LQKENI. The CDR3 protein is CASSPIAGAENTEAFF. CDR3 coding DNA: TGTGCCAGCTCACCAATTGCGGGGGCAGAGAACACTGAAGCTTTCTTT.